This is a list of T cell receptor beta chains from one sample in a study of cytomegalovirus exposure and HLA in healthy donors. Libraries were prepared by immunoSEQ multiplex PCR; TCRdb keeps only in-frame clonotypes and omits some of them. The repertoire holds 100,000 to 150,000 clones, with approximately 74% as singletons. Material for sequencing was PBMCs. The receptor source for this set is a man aged 35 to 55 in good health and CMV-seropositive. CDR3s include the opening cysteine and the closing phenylalanine or tryptophan. A D gene is named only where the DNA matches it firmly. Not every row has a clone size; where given, it reads once, few, many or a size class.

j_call	clone_size	d_call	v_call	cdr3_aa	cdr3_nt
TRBJ1-2	NA	TRBD1	TRBV6-1	CASRETGRYGYTF	TGTGCCAGCAGGGAGACAGGGCGCTATGGCTACACCTTC
TRBJ1-2	few	TRBD1	TRBV6-1	CARGAEGALGYTF	TGTGCCAGGGGAGCGGAGGGGGCGTTAGGCTACACCTTC
TRBJ1-4	NA	TRBD1	TRBV7-6	CASSLEWGQRTNEKLFF	TGTGCCAGCAGCTTAGAATGGGGACAGAGGACTAATGAAAAACTGTTTTTT
TRBJ1-1	few	TRBD1	TRBV5-6	CASSLYFRGQGITEAFF	TGTGCCAGCAGCTTGTATTTCCGGGGACAGGGAATCACTGAAGCTTTCTTT
TRBJ2-1	NA	NA	TRBV10-3	CASVRGSYNEQFF	TGTGCCTCGGTCAGGGGCTCCTACAATGAGCAGTTCTTC
TRBJ1-4	NA	NA	TRBV5-1	CASSLTGSAEKLFF	TGCGCCAGCAGCTTGACAGGGTCAGCCGAAAAACTGTTTTTT
TRBJ2-7	NA	TRBD2	TRBV9	CASSASGSTYEQYF	TGTGCCAGCAGCGCTAGCGGGAGCACCTACGAGCAGTACTTC
TRBJ2-1	NA	NA	TRBV10-3	CASEDRDNEQFF	TGTGCCAGCGAGGACAGAGACAATGAGCAGTTCTTC
TRBJ2-1	NA	TRBD2	TRBV29-1	CSVEDLLAGANYNEQFF	TGCAGCGTTGAAGATTTGCTAGCGGGAGCCAACTACAATGAGCAGTTCTTC
TRBJ1-5	NA	TRBD1	TRBV4-1	CASSQDRRGLQPQHF	TGCGCCAGCAGCCAAGATCGTAGGGGGCTACAGCCCCAGCATTTT
TRBJ2-2	once	NA	TRBV6-5	CASTGSPGELFF	TGTGCCAGCACGGGATCTCCCGGGGAGCTGTTTTTT
TRBJ2-7	once	NA	TRBV5-6	CASSLSVGGLVYEQYF	TGTGCCAGCAGCTTGTCTGTAGGCGGGCTAGTCTACGAGCAGTACTTC
TRBJ2-7	NA	NA	TRBV6-5	CASSEGKVYEQYF	TGTGCCAGCAGTGAGGGCAAGGTTTACGAGCAGTACTTC
TRBJ1-4	NA	NA	TRBV19	CASRVGGSNEKLFF	TGTGCCAGTAGGGTAGGGGGATCGAATGAAAAACTGTTTTTT
TRBJ2-5	once	NA	TRBV29-1	CSVDSATLQGTQYF	TGCAGCGTGGACTCGGCCACACTGCAAGGGACCCAGTACTTC
TRBJ1-2	few	TRBD1	TRBV5-4	CASSAGQVVYGYTF	TGTGCCAGCAGCGCGGGACAGGTTGTCTATGGCTACACCTTC
TRBJ1-6	NA	NA	TRBV18	CASSPPSPGRNSPLHF	TGTGCCAGCTCACCACCCTCTCCAGGGCGGAATTCACCCCTCCACTTT
TRBJ2-1	NA	NA	TRBV28	CASSSPRAGNNEQFF	TGTGCCAGCAGTTCCCCCCGAGCAGGCAACAATGAGCAGTTCTTC
TRBJ1-5	NA	NA	TRBV19	CASTRVQGNQPQHF	TGTGCCAGTACCCGGGTACAGGGCAATCAGCCCCAGCATTTT
TRBJ2-2	NA	NA	TRBV7-9	CASSSPRVNTGELFF	TGTGCCAGCAGCTCGCCCCGGGTGAACACCGGGGAGCTGTTTTTT
TRBJ1-1	NA	TRBD1	TRBV5-1	CASFSGTGGTNTEAFF	TGCGCCAGTTTCTCCGGGACAGGGGGAACGAACACTGAAGCTTTCTTT
TRBJ2-7	few	NA	TRBV29-1	CSVDAYSSGEQYF	TGCAGCGTTGACGCTTATTCCAGTGGCGAGCAGTACTTC
TRBJ2-7	NA	TRBD1	TRBV4-1	CASSQDDRVIAEQHF	TGCGCCAGCAGCCAAGATGACAGGGTAATTGCTGAGCAGCACTTC
TRBJ1-2	NA	NA	TRBV4-2	CASSQEGGNYGYTF	TGTGCCAGCAGCCAAGAGGGGGGTAACTATGGCTACACCTTC
TRBJ2-1	NA	TRBD2	TRBV27	CASSPRLAGRNEQFF	TGTGCCAGCAGTCCCAGACTAGCGGGCCGCAATGAGCAGTTCTTC
TRBJ2-7	few	NA	TRBV11-2	CASSLGQAIGEQYF	TGTGCCAGCAGCTTAGGGCAGGCGATCGGCGAGCAGTACTTC
TRBJ2-5	NA	NA	TRBV7-9	CASSYSGSETQYF	TGTGCCAGCAGCTACTCGGGGTCGGAGACCCAGTACTTC
TRBJ1-2	NA	NA	TRBV14	CASSQEAGYGYTF	TGTGCCAGCAGCCAAGAAGCAGGGTACGGCTACACCTTC
TRBJ2-7	once	NA	TRBV28	CASSERGYEQYF	TGTGCCAGCAGCGAGAGGGGGTACGAGCAGTACTTC
TRBJ2-7	NA	NA	TRBV7-9	CASSRQSEGYEQYF	TGTGCCAGCAGCCGACAGAGCGAAGGCTACGAGCAGTACTTC
TRBJ2-6	NA	NA	TRBV14	CASSQDYGGRLISGANVLTF	TGTGCCAGCAGCCAAGATTACGGGGGGCGGCTCATCTCTGGGGCCAACGTCCTGACTTTC
TRBJ2-6	NA	NA	TRBV4-3	CASSQDSGGLAVGVTF	TGCGCCAGCAGCCAAGATTCTGGCGGCCTAGCCGTGGGCGTGACTTTC
TRBJ2-5	NA	NA	TRBV5-1	CASSLRRETQYF	TGCGCCAGCAGCTTACGCAGAGAGACCCAGTACTTC
TRBJ1-4	NA	NA	TRBV19	CASSDSGNEKLFF	TGTGCCAGTAGTGACTCCGGGAATGAAAAACTGTTTTTT
TRBJ2-5	NA	NA	TRBV6-1	CASSPPPQYF	TGTGCCAGCAGCCCTCCTCCCCAGTACTTC
TRBJ2-7	few	TRBD1	TRBV19	CASSWEDRTGTYEQYF	TGTGCCAGTAGTTGGGAGGACCGGACAGGGACCTACGAGCAGTACTTC
TRBJ1-5	NA	TRBD1	TRBV6-5	CASSSIRQGAGQPQHF	TGTGCCAGCAGTTCCATCCGCCAGGGGGCGGGACAGCCCCAGCATTTT
TRBJ2-7	NA	TRBD1	TRBV29-1	CSARRTGTYEQYF	TGCAGCGCCCGTAGGACAGGAACCTACGAGCAGTACTTC
TRBJ2-7	NA	NA	TRBV5-1	CASSLALLTGSYEQYF	TGCGCCAGCAGCTTGGCGCTCCTAACTGGCTCCTACGAGCAGTACTTC
TRBJ2-3	NA	TRBD2	TRBV9	CASSPPERESTDTQYF	TGTGCCAGCAGCCCCCCCGAGCGGGAAAGCACAGATACGCAGTATTTT
TRBJ2-6	NA	NA	TRBV28	CASSLTRAGANVLTF	TGTGCCAGCAGTTTAACGCGGGCCGGGGCCAACGTCCTGACTTTC
TRBJ2-7	once	TRBD1	TRBV19	CASRLGQGVYEQYF	TGTGCCAGTAGATTGGGACAGGGTGTCTACGAGCAGTACTTC
TRBJ1-2	few	TRBD1	TRBV19	CASSPGQGYGYTF	TGTGCCAGTAGTCCCGGACAGGGTTATGGCTACACCTTC
TRBJ1-5	NA	NA	TRBV6-4	CASSEGAQGRGQPQHF	TGTGCCAGCAGTGAGGGGGCGCAGGGCCGTGGTCAGCCCCAGCATTTT
TRBJ1-1	few	TRBD1	TRBV11-2	CASSFGTGAGTEAFF	TGTGCCAGCAGCTTTGGGACAGGGGCGGGCACTGAAGCTTTCTTT
TRBJ1-1	NA	TRBD1	TRBV7-2	CASSLNRGGSEAFF	TGTGCCAGCAGCTTAAACAGGGGGGGATCTGAAGCTTTCTTT
TRBJ1-1	NA	NA	TRBV5-1	CASSHQGRNTEAFF	TGCGCCAGCAGCCACCAGGGAAGGAACACTGAAGCTTTCTTT
TRBJ1-2	NA	TRBD1	TRBV6-4	CASGDTGAYGYTF	TGTGCCAGCGGGGATACAGGGGCCTATGGCTACACCTTC
TRBJ2-2	few	NA	TRBV2	CASSWDTELFF	TGTGCCAGCAGTTGGGACACCGAGCTGTTTTTT
TRBJ2-3	NA	TRBD1	TRBV2	CASSPGTGRSDTQYF	TGTGCCAGCAGTCCCGGGACAGGGCGCTCAGATACGCAGTATTTT
TRBJ1-4	NA	TRBD1	TRBV7-2	CASSLAGTGGEKLFF	TGTGCCAGCAGCTTAGCGGGGACAGGGGGCGAAAAACTGTTTTTT
TRBJ1-4	NA	TRBD1	TRBV27	CASRPTGVIEKLFF	TGTGCCAGTAGACCGACAGGGGTCATAGAAAAACTGTTTTTT
TRBJ1-1	NA	TRBD1	TRBV11-2	CASSSRGQGNTEAFF	TGTGCCAGCAGCTCCAGAGGACAGGGGAACACTGAAGCTTTCTTT
TRBJ1-5	once	TRBD1	TRBV28	CASSSPDRGARNQPQHF	TGTGCCAGTTCGAGCCCGGACAGGGGGGCGCGCAATCAGCCCCAGCATTTT
TRBJ2-7	NA	TRBD2	TRBV11-2	CASSFAGGFYEQYF	TGTGCCAGCAGCTTCGCGGGGGGTTTCTACGAGCAGTACTTC
TRBJ2-3	NA	NA	TRBV19	CASSINRGNPDTQYF	TGTGCCAGTAGTATTAATAGAGGGAACCCAGATACGCAGTATTTT
TRBJ2-3	NA	TRBD1	TRBV27	CASSVQGAPTDTQYF	TGTGCCAGCAGTGTACAGGGGGCGCCCACAGATACGCAGTATTTT
TRBJ1-3	few	NA	TRBV4-3	CASSQDWVRDSGNTIYF	TGCGCCAGCAGCCAAGATTGGGTTCGGGATTCGGGGAACACCATATATTTT
TRBJ2-2	NA	NA	TRBV7-6	CASKAVTNTGELFF	TGTGCCAGCAAGGCGGTAACGAACACCGGGGAGCTGTTTTTT